This T cell receptor beta chain was captured in a study of T cells after yellow fever vaccination. Whole-study findings and limits: Clones that expanded after primary vaccination mostly reappeared after the booster (roughly 96% CD4, 88% CD8). Peaking faster, on day 5 versus 15, the secondary response was nonetheless weaker. Overall, a small share of clonotypes was seen in both CD4 and CD8 compartments.

CDR1 is LNHDA and CDR2 is SQIVND in the germline V gene (reference sequence). The CDR3 extends over 12 amino acids. V dropped 3 bases and J dropped 9 bases, with 8 bases sitting between them. As to this clonotype: What it binds is not known.

TCRdb reprocessed the 5' RACE reads via MiXCR and lists one record per CDR3 protein. Of about 580,000 distinct CDR3 sequences listed, less than 20% are singletons. The material sequenced was PBMCs, taken about 5 days after the first yellow fever vaccination. This TCR was recovered from a man between 18 and 29 years old who received the YFV17D yellow fever vaccine. The rearrangement links TRBV19 to TRBJ2-2, with unresolved D. CDR3 loop: CASSIGSRELFF. CDR3 nucleotides: TGTGCCAGTAGTATTGGCAGCAGGGAGCTGTTTTTT.